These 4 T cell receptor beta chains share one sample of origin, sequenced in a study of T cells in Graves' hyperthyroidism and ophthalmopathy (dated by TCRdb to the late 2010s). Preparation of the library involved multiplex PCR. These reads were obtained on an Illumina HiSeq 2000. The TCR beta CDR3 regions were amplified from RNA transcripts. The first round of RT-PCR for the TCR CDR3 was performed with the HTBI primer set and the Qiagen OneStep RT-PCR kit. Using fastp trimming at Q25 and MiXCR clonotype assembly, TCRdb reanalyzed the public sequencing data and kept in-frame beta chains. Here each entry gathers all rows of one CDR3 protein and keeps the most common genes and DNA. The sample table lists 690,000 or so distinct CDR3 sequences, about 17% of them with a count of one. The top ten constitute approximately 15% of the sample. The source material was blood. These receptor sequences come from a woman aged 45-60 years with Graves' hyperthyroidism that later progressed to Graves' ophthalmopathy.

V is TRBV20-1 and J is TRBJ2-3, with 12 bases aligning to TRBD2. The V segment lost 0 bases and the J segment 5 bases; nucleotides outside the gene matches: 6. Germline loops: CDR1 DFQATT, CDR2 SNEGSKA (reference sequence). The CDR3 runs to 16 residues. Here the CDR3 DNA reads TGCAGTGCTAGAGACCCGACTAGCGGGGGCATAGATACGCAGTATTTT. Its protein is CSARDPTSGGIDTQYF.

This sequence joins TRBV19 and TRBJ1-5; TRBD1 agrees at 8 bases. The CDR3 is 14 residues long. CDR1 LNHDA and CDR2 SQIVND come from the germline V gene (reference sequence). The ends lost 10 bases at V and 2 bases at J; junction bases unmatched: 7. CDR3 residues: CATSPTGGNQPQHF. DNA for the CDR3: TGTGCCACTTCACCGACAGGGGGCAATCAGCCCCAGCATTTT.

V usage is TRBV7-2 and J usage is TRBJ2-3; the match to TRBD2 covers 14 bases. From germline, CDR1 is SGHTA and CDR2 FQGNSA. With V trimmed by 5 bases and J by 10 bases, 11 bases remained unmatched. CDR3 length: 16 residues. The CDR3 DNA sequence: TGTGCCAGCAGCCTCGGACTAGCGGGGGGAGAAGGTGCGCAGTATTTT. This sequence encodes CASSLGLAGGEGAQYF.

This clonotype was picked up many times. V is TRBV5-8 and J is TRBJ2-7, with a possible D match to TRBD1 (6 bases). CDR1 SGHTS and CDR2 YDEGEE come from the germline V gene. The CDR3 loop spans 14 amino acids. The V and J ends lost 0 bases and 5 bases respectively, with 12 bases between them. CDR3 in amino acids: CASSLGTAFDEQYF. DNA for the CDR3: TGTGCCAGCAGCTTGGGGACAGCGTTCGACGAGCAGTACTTC.